This T cell receptor (beta chain) derives from a study of T-cell memory formation after mild COVID-19. This clonotype was seen many times. In germline, CDR1 is SQVTM, CDR2 ANQGSEA. This CDR3 has 14 residues. The germline V and J ends were trimmed by 3 bases and 4 bases, with 13 bases remaining between them. MiXCR, applied by TCRdb to the 5' RACE reads, yields one record per CDR3 protein. This sample has under 50,000 distinct CDR3 sequences, with roughly 9% found just once. The sample taken for sequencing was PBMCs or a T cell subset sorted from them (not recorded which). The V call is TRBV29-1, the J call TRBJ2-1; either TRBD1 or TRBD2 may supply D (5 bases each). The sequence was obtained from an adult woman who had mild COVID-19 (a few samples of this study predate the infection). Cell type and time point are not known. This CDR3 reads CSVEWGTTYNEQFF. CDR3 nucleotide sequence: TGCAGCGTTGAGTGGGGGACGACTTACAATGAGCAGTTCTTC.